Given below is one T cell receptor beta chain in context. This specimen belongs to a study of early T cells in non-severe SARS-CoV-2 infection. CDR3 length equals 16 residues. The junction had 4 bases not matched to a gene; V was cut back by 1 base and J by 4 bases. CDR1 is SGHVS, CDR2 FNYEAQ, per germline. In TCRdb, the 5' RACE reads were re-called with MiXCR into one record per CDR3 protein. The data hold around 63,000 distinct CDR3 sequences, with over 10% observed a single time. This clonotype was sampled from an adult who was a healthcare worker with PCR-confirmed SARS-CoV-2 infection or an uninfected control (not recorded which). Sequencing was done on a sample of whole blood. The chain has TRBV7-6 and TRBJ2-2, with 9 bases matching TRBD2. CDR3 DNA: TGTGCCAGCAGCTTAGAGGCAGCGGGGGGCACCGGGGAGCTGTTTTTT. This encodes CASSLEAAGGTGELFF.